The rows below give T cell receptor beta chains drawn from one sample of a study of T cells expressing NK-cell markers. TCRdb re-called the 5' RACE reads and gives one entry per CDR3 protein, without DNA. This sample's table reports under 500,000 distinct CDR3 sequences. The specimen was blood T cells: a sorted CD56 or NKG2C T cell subset, CD4+ or CD8+ T cells, or bulk PBMC T cells (not recorded which). Receptors were obtained from a woman aged 18 to 75 in good health. The CDR3 runs from the conserved cysteine through the conserved F or W.

v_gene: TRBV12-3/TRBV12-4
j_gene: TRBJ2-5
CDR3aa: CASNDDRGGETQYF

v_gene: TRBV20-1
j_gene: TRBJ2-5
CDR3aa: CSARRQGMGTQYF

v_gene: TRBV5-1
j_gene: TRBJ2-1
CDR3aa: CASSLGQSSYNEQFF

v_gene: TRBV6-1
j_gene: TRBJ2-5
CDR3aa: CASERAQGQETQYF

v_gene: TRBV7-2
j_gene: TRBJ1-1
CDR3aa: CASSLAWMQGRTEAFF

v_gene: TRBV20-1
j_gene: TRBJ2-3
CDR3aa: CSVGTSGGVMDTQYF

v_gene: TRBV6-5
j_gene: TRBJ1-1
CDR3aa: CASSYSNKQTEAFF

v_gene: TRBV5-4
j_gene: TRBJ2-2
CDR3aa: CASNRNTGELFF

v_gene: TRBV9
j_gene: TRBJ2-1
CDR3aa: CASSDSGISYNEQFF

v_gene: TRBV6-6
j_gene: TRBJ2-1
CDR3aa: CASTISNEQFF

v_gene: TRBV6-2/TRBV6-3
j_gene: TRBJ2-1
CDR3aa: CASSPQGFLLAGGPHEQFF

v_gene: TRBV7-3
j_gene: TRBJ2-3
CDR3aa: CASSISGSVVDTQYF

v_gene: TRBV12-3/TRBV12-4
j_gene: TRBJ1-5
CDR3aa: CASSLTTGDQPQHF

v_gene: TRBV29-1
j_gene: TRBJ2-7
CDR3aa: CSVLQGMAYEQYF

v_gene: TRBV5-6
j_gene: TRBJ2-1
CDR3aa: CASSTLRGLKSSYNEQFF

v_gene: TRBV7-2
j_gene: TRBJ1-2
CDR3aa: CASSSGGQGASYGYTF

v_gene: TRBV12-3/TRBV12-4
j_gene: TRBJ1-2
CDR3aa: CASSSPPYGYTF

v_gene: TRBV7-9
j_gene: TRBJ2-1
CDR3aa: CASSLTWDEQFF

v_gene: TRBV6-1
j_gene: TRBJ2-1
CDR3aa: CASRNQGRSYNEQFF

v_gene: TRBV4-3
j_gene: TRBJ1-6
CDR3aa: CASSQAPGLSSSPLHF

v_gene: TRBV29-1
j_gene: TRBJ1-1
CDR3aa: CVWEGYTEAFF

v_gene: TRBV2
j_gene: TRBJ1-3
CDR3aa: CASSEEPSPGNTIYF

v_gene: TRBV29-1
j_gene: TRBJ2-1
CDR3aa: CSVFGTSGSGSNPSQFF

v_gene: TRBV11-2
j_gene: TRBJ2-7
CDR3aa: CASTYDWAGLSYEQYF

v_gene: TRBV4-1
j_gene: TRBJ1-1
CDR3aa: CASSLTSGNTEAFF

v_gene: TRBV6-1
j_gene: TRBJ1-6
CDR3aa: CASRQKQGAPLHF

v_gene: TRBV4-3
j_gene: TRBJ1-2
CDR3aa: CASSQGAEWGEINYGYTF

v_gene: TRBV15
j_gene: TRBJ2-3
CDR3aa: CATSRRALGDTQYF

v_gene: TRBV4-1
j_gene: TRBJ2-1
CDR3aa: CASSQGTTYNEQFF

v_gene: TRBV28
j_gene: TRBJ2-3
CDR3aa: CASRGGLGTDTQYF

v_gene: TRBV27
j_gene: TRBJ1-5
CDR3aa: CASSFADGAQPQHF

v_gene: TRBV19
j_gene: TRBJ2-1
CDR3aa: CASRTGGGPYNEQFF

v_gene: TRBV9
j_gene: TRBJ2-7
CDR3aa: CASSGSSVSYEQYF

v_gene: TRBV3-1
j_gene: TRBJ2-3
CDR3aa: CASSQDTGPGDTQYF

v_gene: TRBV9
j_gene: TRBJ2-7
CDR3aa: CASSAGLAASYEQYF

v_gene: TRBV20-1
j_gene: TRBJ1-3
CDR3aa: CSARVGQSTGNTIYF

v_gene: TRBV10-3
j_gene: TRBJ1-4
CDR3aa: CAISGISLPEGKLFF

v_gene: TRBV9
j_gene: TRBJ2-1
CDR3aa: CASSVRPTSGVYNEQFF

v_gene: TRBV4-3
j_gene: TRBJ1-3
CDR3aa: CASSQVTGRATSGGNTIYF

v_gene: TRBV28
j_gene: TRBJ1-1
CDR3aa: CASSLTVPQGVRTEAFF